These 21 T cell receptor beta chains originate from one sample sequenced in a study of radiation and T cells in renal cell carcinoma. Time point defined: blood 4 weeks post-SBRT, at nephrectomy. Treatment of the sample: 15 Gy SBRT to primary tumor, nephrectomy 4 weeks later. Profiled with immunoSEQ multiplex PCR; TCRdb holds only in-frame clones, not every one. This sample has over 25,000 clones, with about 85% found just once. Source: blood, taken from a patient whose treatment included radiotherapy and nephrectomy. The receptors were gathered from a man in his 60s with renal cell carcinoma.

The rearrangement links TRBV19 to TRBJ1-2, with a tentative D call TRBD1 (6 bases). The CDR3 sequence is 15 residues long. The germline CDR1 and CDR2 sequences are LNHDA and SQIVND (reference sequence). Trimming removed 6 bases at V and 8 bases at J, with 22 bases between. The CDR3 DNA reads as TGTGCCAGTAGAACCGGGACATCATGGGGTTGGGGCTACACCTTC. It is translated as CASRTGTSWGWGYTF.

The rearrangement links TRBV6-5 to TRBJ2-2, with 9 nucleotides matching TRBD1. Germline V gives CDR1 MNHEY, CDR2 SVGAGI. After removal of 1 base from V and 6 bases from J, the junction contained 6 bases not matched to a gene. The CDR3 extends over 16 amino acids. This CDR3 is CASSYWGTGKAGELFF. The CDR3 bases are TGTGCCAGCAGTTACTGGGGGACAGGGAAAGCCGGGGAGCTGTTTTTT.

The genes are TRBV25-1 and TRBJ1-1; perhaps TRBD1 as D (6 bases). The length of the CDR3 is 14 residues. V lost 5 bases to trimming and J lost 6 bases, with 16 bases between them. Per the germline V gene, CDR1 is MGHDK and CDR2 is SYGVNS. CDR3 in amino acids: CASSSQGGRAEAFF. DNA of the CDR3: TGTGCCAGCAGTTCCCAAGGGGGGAGGGCTGAAGCTTTCTTT.

In this sample, this clone turned up a few times. The rearrangement joins TRBV13 to TRBJ2-5, with D perhaps matching TRBD2 (6 bases). This CDR3 has 16 residues. V lost 4 bases to trimming and J lost 5 bases, with 20 bases between them. CDR1 is PRHDT and CDR2 is FYEKMQ in the germline V gene (reference sequence). CDR3 amino acids: CASSSNLGSRGETQYF. The CDR3 DNA reads as TGTGCCAGCAGCTCCAACTTGGGGAGCCGGGGGGAGACCCAGTACTTC.

V and J are TRBV27 and TRBJ2-5, with 8 positions matching TRBD2. TRBJ2-7 matches the DNA end more closely, so the J call is doubtful. This CDR3 comprises 16 residues. The V gene's germline CDR1 is MNHEY and CDR2 SMNVEV (reference sequence). The CDR3 region is CASSLVIAGMTYEQYF. The CDR3 nucleotides are TGTGCCAGCAGTTTAGTGATAGCGGGAATGACCTACGAGCAGTACTTC.

The chain joins TRBV5-5 to TRBJ2-5; TRBD1 matches at 8 bases. The CDR3 runs 14 residues. Germline lookup yields CDR1 SGHKS and CDR2 YYEKEE (reference sequence). J was trimmed by 5 bases and V by 2 bases; bases with no gene match: 5. The CDR3 region has the DNA TGTGCCAGCAGCTTCCGACAGGGGATCGAGACCCAGTACTTC. Translated, it gives CASSFRQGIETQYF.

The J gene is TRBJ2-7, the V gene TRBV7-2, with D unresolved. This CDR3 has 14 amino acids. Germline loops: CDR1 SGHTA, CDR2 FQGNSA. V lost 0 bases and J 3 bases, leaving 9 bases between the germline ends. The CDR3 DNA is TGTGCCAGCAGCTTAGCGCCCTACGGCTACGAGCAGTACTTC. It is translated as CASSLAPYGYEQYF.

The chain recombines TRBV29-1 with TRBJ1-2, with 11 nucleotides matching TRBD1. CDR3 length: 13 amino acids. CDR1 and CDR2 (germline): SQVTM, ANQGSEA. Losses at the gene ends were 5 bases for V and 8 bases for J; bases not matched to a gene: 7. As DNA, the CDR3 is TGCAGCGTTTCCAAGGACAGGGGGCGAGGCTACACCTTC. Translation: CSVSKDRGRGYTF.

The chain couples TRBV4-3 to TRBJ2-2; the match to TRBD2 covers 12 bases. CDR1 and CDR2 from the germline V gene are LGHNA and YSLEER. Losses at the gene ends were 0 bases for V and 4 bases for J; bases not matched to a gene: 6. The CDR3 totals 18 residues. The CDR3 bases are TGCGCCAGCAGCCAAGAAGTGGGACTAGCGGGTCGCACCGGGGAGCTGTTTTTT. Its translation: CASSQEVGLAGRTGELFF.

The chain couples TRBV30 to TRBJ2-7; perhaps TRBD2 as D (6 bases). CDR1 and CDR2 (germline): GTSNPN, SVGIG (reference sequence). V dropped 4 bases and J dropped 2 bases, with 9 bases sitting between them. The CDR3 sequence is 12 residues long. The CDR3 DNA sequence: TGTGCCTGGATCGGGGAGGCCTACGAGCAGTACTTC. Its translation is CAWIGEAYEQYF.

The chain employs TRBV18 and TRBJ1-3; D unresolved. The germline V gene has CDR1 KGHSH and CDR2 LQKENI. The CDR3 runs 14 residues. The V and J ends lost 3 bases and 0 bases respectively, with 6 bases between them. CDR3 DNA sequence: TGTGCCAGCTCACCGATAGACTCTGGAAACACCATATATTTT. It encodes CASSPIDSGNTIYF.

In DNA form, the CDR3 reads TGTGCCAGCTCCCCAGGGTTGGAGCAGTTCTTC. Translating it yields CASSPGLEQFF. The rearrangement uses TRBV18 and TRBJ2-1; the D gene is possibly TRBD1 (5 bases). CDR1 and CDR2 from the germline V gene are KGHSH and LQKENI. This CDR3 is 11 amino acids long. Trimming cost V 6 bases and J 10 bases, with 10 bases left between them. Complete variable domain (other parts from reference TRBV18 and TRBJ2-1): NAGVMQNPRHLVRRRGQEARLRCSPMKGHSHVYWYRQLPEEGLKFMVYLQKENIIDESGMPKERFSAEFPKEGPSILRIQQVVRGDSAAYFCASSPGLEQFFGPGTRLTVL.

The chain combines TRBV11-2 with TRBJ2-5; 13 bases match TRBD2. This CDR3 comprises 15 residues. Germline CDR1 and CDR2: SGHAT and FQNNGV. J gave up 5 bases and V 5 bases, and 5 bases lay outside the gene matches. CDR3: CASSPTSGRWETQYF. As DNA, the CDR3 is TGTGCCAGCAGCCCGACTAGCGGGAGGTGGGAGACCCAGTACTTC.

The V gene is TRBV27, the J gene TRBJ1-2; D is uncertain. The CDR3 contains 14 residues. The V and J ends lost 4 bases and 1 base respectively, with 10 bases between them. Looked up from germline, CDR1 is MNHEY and CDR2 is SMNVEV (reference sequence). The CDR3 bases are TGTGCCAGCAGTTCGGGTCAGATTAACTATGGCTACACCTTC. It yields the protein CASSSGQINYGYTF.

This rearrangement joins TRBV2 to TRBJ1-6; unclear D gene. The CDR3 spans 14 residues. Per germline, CDR1 SNHLY and CDR2 FYNNEI. Between the trimmed V and J ends, which lost 10 bases and 0 bases, there was a span of 10 bases. The CDR3 reads CATKVGSYNSPLHF. DNA for the CDR3: TGTGCCACCAAGGTGGGCTCCTATAATTCACCCCTCCACTTT.

V is TRBV4-3 and J is TRBJ2-1; D unresolved. The CDR3 totals 14 residues. CDR1 and CDR2 from the germline V gene are LGHNA and YSLEER. V was trimmed by 0 bases and J by 4 bases, leaving 7 bases between them. In DNA form, the CDR3 reads TGCGCCAGCAGCCAAGAAACAAGTTACAATGAGCAGTTCTTC. It specifies CASSQETSYNEQFF.

The J gene is TRBJ2-7, the V gene TRBV7-9; D is uncertain. V shed 8 bases and J shed 2 bases, with 16 bases lying between them. CDR1 SEHNR and CDR2 FQNEAQ come from the germline V gene (reference sequence). The CDR3 is made up of 14 amino acids. The CDR3 region has the DNA TGTGCCAGCTCCATGTCCCACAGCACCTACGAGCAGTACTTC. It encodes CASSMSHSTYEQYF. The entire variable domain, with the rest obtained from reference TRBV7-9 and TRBJ2-7, is as follows: DTGVSQNPRHKITKRGQNVTFRCDPISEHNRLYWYRQTLGQGPEFLTYFQNEAQLEKSRLLSDRFSAERPKGSFSTLEIQRTEQGDSAMYLCASSMSHSTYEQYFGPGTRLTVT.

The chain employs TRBV2 and TRBJ2-1, with TRBD2 as a possible D gene (6 bases). V dropped 4 bases and J dropped 13 bases, with 23 bases sitting between them. The CDR3 spans 15 residues. Per germline, CDR1 SNHLY and CDR2 FYNNEI. CDR3 nucleotides: TGTGCCAGCAGTGTAGGGACTCGGGCTGTGTCTGTTCAGTTCTTC. Residues: CASSVGTRAVSVQFF.

The chain joins TRBV12-5 to TRBJ2-7; D gene ambiguous. V was shortened by 0 bases and J by 5 bases, with 5 bases between the two germline ends. The germline gives CDR1 LGHNT, CDR2 FRNRAP. The CDR3 runs to 12 residues. The CDR3, as DNA: TGTGCTAGTGGTTTGGTACACGACGAGCAGTACTTC. Translation gives CASGLVHDEQYF.

In DNA form, the CDR3 reads TGCGCCAGCAGCCCGGACAGTTACCAAGAGACCCAGTACTTC. Translation: CASSPDSYQETQYF. The V and J genes are TRBV4-1 and TRBJ2-5; D possibly corresponds to TRBD1 (6 bases). V was cut by 4 bases and J by 0 bases, with 9 bases left in between. Germline V gene sequence: CDR1 MGHRA, CDR2 YSYEKL. This CDR3 is 14 amino acids long.

The chain carries TRBV10-3 and TRBJ2-2; 8 nucleotides align to TRBD2. The V gene's germline CDR1 is ENHRY and CDR2 SYGVKD. V was pared by 6 bases and J by 7 bases, with 7 bases of the junction left unmatched. The CDR3 is made up of 14 amino acids. Here the CDR3 reads CAIRGLAGIGELFF. CDR3 coding DNA: TGTGCCATCAGGGGGCTAGCGGGTATCGGGGAGCTGTTTTTT.